The rows below give T cell receptor beta chains drawn from one sample of a study of early T cells in non-severe SARS-CoV-2 infection. TCRdb fed the 5' RACE reads into MiXCR, producing one record per CDR3 protein. The repertoire has approximately 74,000 distinct CDR3 sequences, more than 13% of them found once; the top ten carry 9.5% to 13%. Source material: whole blood. The receptors shown here come from an adult who was a healthcare worker with PCR-confirmed SARS-CoV-2 infection or an uninfected control (not recorded which). CDR3s include the opening cysteine and the closing phenylalanine or tryptophan. D genes are given only for firm matches. Size is stated for part of the rows, as once, few or many counts, or as a class when the clone is expanded.

>18|TRBJ2-1|TRBD2|TRBV28|many
TGTGCCAGCAGTTCCCCGCGGGCTAAACTAGCGGGGAACAATGAGCAGTTCTTC
CASSSPRAKLAGNNEQFF
>16|TRBJ1-1|.|TRBV5-1|.
TGCGCCAGCAGCTTGGAGGCAGCTAGAATGAACACTGAAGCTTTCTTT
CASSLEAARMNTEAFF
>14|TRBJ2-2|.|TRBV14|.
TGTGCCAGCAGCCAAAGACCCGTAACCGGGGAGCTGTTTTTT
CASSQRPVTGELFF
>17|TRBJ2-3|TRBD2|TRBV12-3/TRBV12-4|once
TGTGCCAGCAGCCCAACTCCGGGACTAGCTGTGGCAGATACGCAGTATTTT
CASSPTPGLAVADTQYF
>13|TRBJ2-1|.|TRBV14|.
TGTGCCAGCAGCCAAGTCGACGGGTCTGAGCAGTTCTTC
CASSQVDGSEQFF
>14|TRBJ1-6|.|TRBV12-3/TRBV12-4|.
TGTGCCAGCAGCCTGGAGTGGAACAATTCACCCCTCCACTTT
CASSLEWNNSPLHF
>13|TRBJ2-2|.|TRBV5-1|many
TGCGCCAGCAGCTGGGCGGCTAACGGGGAGCTGTTTTTT
CASSWAANGELFF
>13|TRBJ2-5|.|TRBV11-2|.
TGTGCCAGCAGCCCCGGGCCTGAGGAGACCCAGTACTTC
CASSPGPEETQYF
>14|TRBJ2-3|.|TRBV3-1|many
TGTGCCAGCAGCCAGAGGCAGGGGACAGATACGCAGTATTTT
CASSQRQGTDTQYF
>14|TRBJ2-2|.|TRBV7-3|few
TGTGCCAGCAGCTCAAATACGGGCACCGGGGAGCTGTTTTTT
CASSSNTGTGELFF
>16|TRBJ1-6|.|TRBV5-5|few
TGTGCCAGCAGCCCCTCCCTGGATAATCGGAATTCACCCCTCCACTTT
CASSPSLDNRNSPLHF
>14|TRBJ2-7|.|TRBV10-3|few
TGTGCCATCAGTGAACGAAATCTTTCGGACGAGCAGTACTTC
CAISERNLSDEQYF
>14|TRBJ2-6|.|TRBV5-4|.
TGTGCCAGCAGCTCAACAGGTGCTTCTGACGTCCTGACTTTC
CASSSTGASDVLTF
>13|TRBJ1-2|.|TRBV28|.
TGTGCCAGCAGTTTACCCCCAAACTATGGCTACACCTTC
CASSLPPNYGYTF
>14|TRBJ2-1|TRBD1|TRBV6-2/TRBV6-3|few
TGTGCCAGCAAGGGACAGGCATTTTACAATGAGCAGTTCTTC
CASKGQAFYNEQFF
>13|TRBJ2-3|.|TRBV6-2/TRBV6-3|few
TGTGCCAGCATGTGGGGGCCGGGAGATACGCAGTATTTT
CASMWGPGDTQYF
>13|TRBJ2-5|.|TRBV12-3/TRBV12-4|.
TGTGCCAGCAGTTTTTGGGGTGGGCAGACCCAGTACTTC
CASSFWGGQTQYF
>12|TRBJ1-1|.|TRBV29-1|few
TGCAGCGACCGACGGCCGAACACTGAAGCTTTCTTT
CSDRRPNTEAFF
>16|TRBJ2-5|TRBD1|TRBV6-2/TRBV6-3|few
TGTGCCAGCAGCTATTCCCGGGACAGGTTCGTGGAGACCCAGTACTTC
CASSYSRDRFVETQYF
>12|TRBJ2-6|.|TRBV6-5|.
TGTGCCAGCAGTTACCCCTGGGGGATCCTGACTTTC
CASSYPWGILTF
>12|TRBJ1-2|.|TRBV12-3/TRBV12-4|.
TGTGCCAGCAAGGCACAGTCCTATGGCTACACCTTC
CASKAQSYGYTF
>14|TRBJ2-2|.|TRBV7-9|.
TGTGCCAGCAGCTTTAATGCGAACACCGGGGAGCTGTTTTTT
CASSFNANTGELFF
>15|TRBJ1-4|TRBD1|TRBV9|many
TGTGCCAGCAGCGTCGGGACAGAATCCACTGAAAAACTGTTTTTT
CASSVGTESTEKLFF
>16|TRBJ2-5|TRBD1|TRBV9|few
TGTGCCAGCAGCAGAGAAATAAGACAGGGAACAGAGACCCAGTACTTC
CASSREIRQGTETQYF
>15|TRBJ2-1|TRBD2|TRBV27|few
TGTGCCAGCAGTAAAACTAGCGGGGCGATCAATGAGCAGTTCTTC
CASSKTSGAINEQFF
>20|TRBJ1-6|.|TRBV7-2|few
TGTGCCAGCAGCTTAGATCTTACAGGGATCCCGGCTCATCGGGATTCACCCCTCCACTTT
CASSLDLTGIPAHRDSPLHF
>15|TRBJ1-2|TRBD1|TRBV7-9|few
TGTGCCAGCATCGGATCGCCAGGGGGAGACTATGGCTACACCTTC
CASIGSPGGDYGYTF
>14|TRBJ1-4|.|TRBV5-1|few
TGCGCCAGCAGCTTGGAGACAAGAAATGAAAAACTGTTTTTT
CASSLETRNEKLFF
>15|TRBJ2-2|.|TRBV18|.
TGTGCCAGCTCACCAGGGCTCAAGGACACCGGGGAGCTGTTTTTT
CASSPGLKDTGELFF
>14|TRBJ1-1|TRBD1|TRBV9|.
TGTGCCAGCAGCGTAGGACAGGGGAGGACTGAAGCTTTCTTT
CASSVGQGRTEAFF
>14|TRBJ2-7|TRBD1|TRBV5-6|.
TGTGCCAGCAGCTCGGGACAGGCCTTTCTGGGGCAGTACTTC
CASSSGQAFLGQYF
>15|TRBJ2-5|.|TRBV18|many
TGTGCCAGCTCACCGCAGGGACCACCGTTGGAGACCCAGTACTTC
CASSPQGPPLETQYF
>15|TRBJ2-2|.|TRBV20-1|.
TGCAGTGCTAGAGATCTCGGCAGACACACCGGGGAGCTGTTTTTT
CSARDLGRHTGELFF
>14|TRBJ1-6|.|TRBV5-1|.
TGCGCCAGCAGCTTCACACAGCAGAATTCACCCCTCCACTTT
CASSFTQQNSPLHF
>13|TRBJ2-3|.|TRBV20-1|few
TGCAGTACCCACTCAGGCCCCACAGATACGCAGTATTTT
CSTHSGPTDTQYF
>12|TRBJ2-4|.|TRBV29-1|.
.
CSVGSGTAETYF
>16|TRBJ1-3|.|TRBV18|few
TGTGCCAGCTCACCACCTCAGGGGAACTCTGGAAACACCATATATTTT
CASSPPQGNSGNTIYF
>14|TRBJ1-3|.|TRBV7-2|.
TGTGCCAGCAGCCCACCGTCCTCTGGAAACACCATATATTTT
CASSPPSSGNTIYF
>15|TRBJ1-1|.|TRBV24-1|few
TGTGCCACCAGTGACCCGGCGGAAGGTGGCACTGAAGCTTTCTTT
CATSDPAEGGTEAFF
>12|TRBJ2-7|.|TRBV28|few
TGTGCCAGCAGTTTAGGGCGCTACGAGCAGTACTTC
CASSLGRYEQYF
>11|TRBJ2-7|.|TRBV28|.
TGTGCCAGCAGGGCCCGCTTCATGGAGTACTTC
CASRARFMEYF
>13|TRBJ1-1|.|TRBV7-2|.
TGTGCCAGCAGCTTAAAACGGGGCACTGAAGCTTTCTTT
CASSLKRGTEAFF
>15|TRBJ1-1|.|TRBV7-2|few
TGTGCCAGCAGCCACCCCGGTAGGGGTCTTAGAGAAGCTTTCTTT
CASSHPGRGLREAFF
>11|TRBJ2-7|.|TRBV20-1|.
TGCAGTGTTTCCCACCCCCCCGAGCAGTACTTC
CSVSHPPEQYF
>15|TRBJ2-3|TRBD1|TRBV9|.
TGTGCCAGCAGCGGGGACAGGCCTAGCACAGATACGCAGTATTTT
CASSGDRPSTDTQYF
>13|TRBJ1-1|.|TRBV6-2/TRBV6-3|.
TGTGCCAGCAGTTACGGAGTTGGGGCTGAAGCTTTCTTT
CASSYGVGAEAFF
>15|TRBJ2-7|TRBD1|TRBV18|.
TGTGCCAGCTCACTCCGGGACAGGGGGGTAAGCGAGCAGTACTTC
CASSLRDRGVSEQYF
>13|TRBJ2-2|.|TRBV20-1|few
TGCAGTGCTACCGGGGATGTCACCGGGGAGCTGTTTTTT
CSATGDVTGELFF
>13|TRBJ2-3|.|TRBV12-3/TRBV12-4|many
TGTGCCAGCAGTTTACGGCCTTCGGATACGCAGTATTTT
CASSLRPSDTQYF
>13|TRBJ1-6|.|TRBV12-3/TRBV12-4|many
TGTGCCAGCAGGTCCGGAACGCATTCACCCCTCCACTTT
CASRSGTHSPLHF
>12|TRBJ1-5|.|TRBV19|.
TGTGCCAGTAGTATGCAGAATCAGCCCCAGCATTTT
CASSMQNQPQHF
>14|TRBJ2-1|.|TRBV7-9|few
TGTGCCAGCAGCTTAGGGGTCGGGGCCGCTGAGCAGTTCTTC
CASSLGVGAAEQFF
>13|TRBJ1-2|TRBD1|TRBV9|few
TGTGCCAGCACCCAGGGACAGGGGGGCGGCTACACCTTC
CASTQGQGGGYTF
>14|TRBJ2-1|.|TRBV29-1|.
TGCAGCGTACACGTTGGGGGAAAGTTAGGGGAGCAGTTCTTC
CSVHVGGKLGEQFF
>15|TRBJ2-5|.|TRBV6-2/TRBV6-3|many
TGTGCCAGCAGTTACTCGGACTCTGGGGGAGAGACCCAGTACTTC
CASSYSDSGGETQYF
>13|TRBJ2-3|.|TRBV5-6|many
TGTGCCTCTTCGGGCTCTCGACCGGATACGCAGTATTTT
CASSGSRPDTQYF
>15|TRBJ2-5|TRBD1|TRBV20-1|few
TGCAGTGCCCGCCGGGACAGCAACTTCCAAGAGACCCAGTACTTC
CSARRDSNFQETQYF